This T cell receptor beta chain is drawn from a study of T cell responses to AZD1222 COVID-19 vaccine. V gave up 2 bases and J gave up 4 bases, with 5 bases separating them. This CDR3 is 11 amino acids long. Per the germline V gene, CDR1 is SQVTM and CDR2 is ANQGSEA. Assay: immunoSEQ multiplex PCR; the TCRdb copy retains only in-frame clones and omits some. The table records under 85,000 clones, 70% to 90% of them present only once. This clone was detected once. This chain connects TRBV29-1 to TRBJ1-1; D not certain. The input for sequencing was peripheral blood, taken on day 0 of AZD1222 vaccination. This receptor was taken from an adult in good health. The CDR3 coding sequence is TGCAGCGTTGAAAGCCTCACTGAAGCTTTCTTT. This codes for CSVESLTEAFF.